A single sample is the source of the 11 T cell receptor beta chains below, sequenced in a study of shared clonotypes between healthy human individuals. CD45RO-negative cells were positively selected for CCR7, leaving out terminally differentiated effector memory CD45RA+ cells. Here immunoSEQ multiplex PCR was the method, and the copy in TCRdb shows in-frame clones only, minus some. The table records some 2.1 million clones, about 95% of them present only once. The specimen was naive CD8+ T cells sorted from blood. These receptors all come from a man aged 18 to 29 in good health.

The chain combines TRBV7-9 with TRBJ2-7, with D possibly TRBD1 on 6 matching bases. CDR1 and CDR2 from the germline V gene are SEHNR and FQNEAQ (reference sequence). This CDR3 comprises 15 residues. Trimming stripped 5 bases from V and 2 bases from J, with 16 bases between. The CDR3 protein is CASSPGEQGTYEQYF. The CDR3 DNA sequence: TGTGCCAGCAGCCCAGGAGAGCAGGGGACCTACGAGCAGTACTTC.

The chain uses TRBV7-9 and TRBJ2-7; D might be TRBD2 (7 bases). Germline V gives CDR1 SEHNR, CDR2 FQNEAQ (reference sequence). The CDR3 totals 15 residues. Trimming removed 5 bases from V and 3 bases from J, with 17 bases in between. The CDR3 region has the DNA TGTGCCAGCAGCCCCCCCGGGGGGCGGAACTACGAGCAGTACTTC. Its protein product is CASSPPGGRNYEQYF.

This sequence joins TRBV4-1 and TRBJ2-7, with 7 positions matching TRBD1. The CDR3 totals 16 residues. Germline assignment: CDR1 MGHRA and CDR2 YSYEKL. The V segment lost 5 bases and the J segment 2 bases; nucleotides outside the gene matches: 12. The chain's CDR3 is CASSELGQAVAYEQYF. As DNA, the CDR3 is TGCGCCAGCAGCGAATTAGGACAGGCCGTCGCCTACGAGCAGTACTTC.

V and J are TRBV28 and TRBJ2-7; D tentatively fits TRBD1 or TRBD2 (5 bases each). Germline V lookup: CDR1 MDHEN, CDR2 SYDVKM. Trimming removed 1 base at V and 4 bases at J, with 14 bases between. This CDR3 region has 15 residues. The CDR3 nucleotides are TGTGCCAGCAGTTTATCCCAAGGGACGCATTACGAGCAGTACTTC. It codes for CASSLSQGTHYEQYF.

The genes are TRBV5-6 and TRBJ2-5; a possible D gene is TRBD2 (6 bases). The CDR3 runs to 15 residues. CDR1 and CDR2 from the germline V gene are SGHDT and YYEEEE. Trimming removed 4 bases from V and 3 bases from J, with 16 bases in between. CDR3 nucleotide sequence: TGTGCCAGCAGCGTTTATGGGACTGTCGAAGAGACCCAGTACTTC. It specifies CASSVYGTVEETQYF.

This clone was detected only once. The chain is built from TRBV5-4 and TRBJ2-2; 11 bases are shared with TRBD2. Germline CDR1 reads SGHNT; CDR2 reads YYREEE (reference sequence). V shed 0 bases and J 4 bases; nucleotides not matched to a gene: 14. The CDR3 is made up of 20 amino acids. CDR3 in amino acids: CASSLGVQARTSGSTGELFF. Here the CDR3 DNA reads TGTGCCAGCAGCTTGGGAGTTCAAGCTAGAACTAGCGGGAGCACCGGGGAGCTGTTTTTT.

The CDR3 sequence: CASSSDRANTGELFF. The CDR3 region has the DNA TGTGCCAGCAGCTCGGACAGGGCGAACACCGGGGAGCTGTTTTTT. The chain joins TRBV11-3 to TRBJ2-2; 8 bases fit TRBD1. Germline V CDR1 and CDR2: SGHNT, YENEEA. V lost 4 bases and J lost 0; bases outside the gene matches: 1. This CDR3 is 15 amino acids long.

On this clone itself: Other DNA sequences of this sample code for an identical CDR3. V is TRBV7-9 and J is TRBJ2-3; no definite D call. CDR3 length: 12 amino acids. Per the germline V gene, CDR1 is SEHNR and CDR2 is FQNEAQ (reference sequence). V dropped 5 bases and J dropped 2 bases, with 5 bases sitting between them. CDR3 bases: TGTGCCAGCAGCCTACCCACAGATACGCAGTATTTT. Its translation is CASSLPTDTQYF.

This clone has a single count. This chain connects TRBV6-5 to TRBJ1-1, with a possible D match to TRBD1 (5 bases). Trimming took off 0 bases at V and 1 base at J, with 12 bases between the two ends. Germline lookup yields CDR1 MNHEY and CDR2 SVGAGI. This CDR3 spans 16 amino acids. Written as DNA, the CDR3 is TGTGCCAGCAGTTACTCGTTCGGGGCCGGGAACACTGAAGCTTTCTTT. Amino acids: CASSYSFGAGNTEAFF.

The CDR3 spells CASSVGAATQETQYF. DNA for the CDR3: TGTGCCAGCAGCGTGGGGGCTGCCACCCAAGAGACCCAGTACTTC. The chain recombines TRBV5-6 with TRBJ2-5, with a weak D call TRBD1 (6 bases). The CDR3 covers 15 residues. Germline CDR1 is SGHDT and CDR2 is YYEEEE. Trimming stripped 4 bases from V and 1 base from J, with 14 bases between.

The chain carries TRBV28 and TRBJ2-7, with D unresolved. Trimming pared 1 base from V and 6 bases from J, leaving 7 bases between. The CDR3 extends over 12 amino acids. Germline CDR1 MDHEN, CDR2 SYDVKM. The CDR3 spells CASSLFPTEQYF. CDR3 coding DNA: TGTGCCAGCAGTTTATTCCCCACCGAGCAGTACTTC. The full variable domain, completed using reference TRBV28 and TRBJ2-7, is DVKVTQSSRYLVKRTGEKVFLECVQDMDHENMFWYRQDPGLGLRLIYFSYDVKMKEKGDIPEGYSVSREKKERFSLILESASTNQTSMYLCASSLFPTEQYFGPGTRLTVT.